Below, 7 T cell receptor beta chains from the same sample are listed, as sequenced in a study of blood T cell repertoires in COVID-19. The method was immunoSEQ multiplex PCR; TCRdb's version includes in-frame clones alone and lacks a portion of them. Here the sample spans some 390,000 clones, 80% to 90% being singletons. Sequencing was carried out using PBMCs or T cells enriched from blood (not recorded which). The receptors were gathered from a man younger than 45 who had recovered from COVID-19.

The chain combines TRBV27 with TRBJ2-7; TRBD2 aligns across 9 bases. J lost 4 bases, V lost 7 bases, and 11 bases had no gene match. The germline V gene has CDR1 MNHEY and CDR2 SMNVEV (reference sequence). The CDR3 consists of 15 residues. The CDR3 DNA sequence: TGTGCCAGCACTTTTGCGGCGGGAGGGTTATACGAGCAGTACTTC. Translated: CASTFAAGGLYEQYF.

The chain couples TRBV2 to TRBJ1-4; no definite D call. The V gene's germline CDR1 is SNHLY and CDR2 FYNNEI. V gave up 8 bases and J gave up 8 bases, with 15 bases separating them. This CDR3 comprises 13 residues. The CDR3 region is CASGREVREKLFF. DNA of the CDR3: TGTGCCAGCGGGAGGGAGGTTCGGGAAAAACTGTTTTTT.

In the case of this clone: Relative to the germline gene, one junction end is altered; a read error may explain this. The rearrangement links TRBV5-8 to TRBJ2-5, with D possibly TRBD1 on 6 matching bases. The CDR3 is 13 amino acids. Germline CDR1 reads SGHTS; CDR2 reads YDEGEE. The CDR3 DNA reads as TGTGCCAGCAGTTTGGAAGGGGGACAGACCCAGTACTTC. Its protein product is CASSLEGGQTQYF.

The rearrangement links TRBV28 to TRBJ2-3; 8 bases are shared with TRBD2. The germline CDR1 and CDR2 sequences are MDHEN and SYDVKM. V gave up 7 bases and J gave up 1 base; unmatched junction bases: 10. The CDR3 totals 16 residues. The CDR3 DNA reads as TGTGCCAGCATCCCCGAGCGGGAGTGGGGCACAGATACGCAGTATTTT. This sequence encodes CASIPEREWGTDTQYF. The full variable domain, its missing parts supplied by reference TRBV28 and TRBJ2-3, is DVKVTQSSRYLVKRTGEKVFLECVQDMDHENMFWYRQDPGLGLRLIYFSYDVKMKEKGDIPEGYSVSREKKERFSLILESASTNQTSMYLCASIPEREWGTDTQYFGPGTRLTVL.

The chain recombines TRBV7-9 with TRBJ1-5; 7 nucleotides align to TRBD1. The V segment lost 4 bases and the J segment 3 bases; nucleotides outside the gene matches: 6. This CDR3 comprises 15 residues. Per germline, CDR1 SEHNR and CDR2 FQNEAQ (reference sequence). The CDR3 region has the DNA TGTGCCAGCAGCTCGATCGGGACAGACAATCAGCCCCAGCATTTT. This codes for CASSSIGTDNQPQHF.

CDR3 DNA sequence: TGCGCCAGCAGCTTGGAGCCGGGACAGGGCTACAATGAGCAGTTCTTC. Its translation: CASSLEPGQGYNEQFF. V and J are TRBV5-1 and TRBJ2-1; TRBD1 matches 9 bases. Trimming removed 0 bases from V and 3 bases from J; junction bases left unmatched: 4. The CDR3 runs to 16 residues. From germline, CDR1 is SGHRS and CDR2 YFSETQ.

The rearrangement links TRBV5-1 to TRBJ2-3; no clear D gene. Germline loops: CDR1 SGHRS, CDR2 YFSETQ. Trimming stripped 0 bases from V and 3 bases from J, with 11 bases between. This CDR3 spans 15 amino acids. In DNA, the CDR3 is TGCGCCAGCAGCTTGGCGCCAGTTTATACAGATACGCAGTATTTT. Encoded protein: CASSLAPVYTDTQYF.